This is a list of T cell receptor beta chains from one sample in a study of CD8+ T cells in alopecia areata. Assay: immunoSEQ multiplex PCR; the TCRdb copy retains only in-frame clones and omits some. The sample yields 95,000 to 100,000 clones, roughly 60% seen once. The input for sequencing was CD8+ T cells sorted from blood, taken around week 55, from a patient treated with tofacitinib. The origin of the receptors is a human donor with alopecia areata. Each CDR3 is given with its conserved first and last residue. Each record gives: J gene, V gene, CDR3 protein.

j_gene: TRBJ1-1
v_gene: TRBV7-9
CDR3aa: CASSTPDGGNTEALF

j_gene: TRBJ2-3
v_gene: TRBV27
CDR3aa: CASSPKTGGTDTQYF

j_gene: TRBJ2-5
v_gene: TRBV7-9
CDR3aa: CASSLAKHQETQYF

j_gene: TRBJ2-5
v_gene: TRBV7-9
CDR3aa: CASSLQETQYF

j_gene: TRBJ1-1
v_gene: TRBV7-6
CDR3aa: CASSARGTEAFF

j_gene: TRBJ2-6
v_gene: TRBV10-3
CDR3aa: CAISLQGPGANVLTF

j_gene: TRBJ1-6
v_gene: TRBV7-6
CDR3aa: CASSAGVWDNSPLHF

j_gene: TRBJ1-2
v_gene: TRBV5-1
CDR3aa: CASRLQDSDYYGYTF

j_gene: TRBJ2-7
v_gene: TRBV6-5
CDR3aa: CASSYGTGIYEQYF

j_gene: TRBJ2-1
v_gene: TRBV11-2
CDR3aa: CASSSNRGGGWGQFF